A selection of T cell receptor beta chains follows, all from one sample in a study of T cell responses to AZD1222 COVID-19 vaccine. This table comes from immunoSEQ multiplex PCR, and its TCRdb copy is limited to in-frame clones, with some not included. In the table there are roughly 180,000 clones, about nine tenths of which are singletons. The sample here was peripheral blood, taken 28 days after the second AZD1222 dose. These receptors all stem from an adult who received the AZD1222 COVID-19 vaccine. The CDR3 runs from the conserved cysteine through the conserved F or W. The D gene is left open where the match is weak. Where a row states a size, it is once, few, many or the class of an expanded clone; other rows omit it.

V: TRBV5-1; D: NA; J: TRBJ2-3; size: NA; CDR3: CASSLEAANDADTQYF; DNA: TGCGCCAGCAGCTTGGAGGCCGCCAATGATGCAGATACGCAGTATTTT
V: TRBV7-3; D: TRBD2; J: TRBJ2-1; size: NA; CDR3: CASSFNPSGGYNEQFF; DNA: TGTGCCAGCAGCTTTAACCCTAGCGGGGGCTACAATGAGCAGTTCTTC
V: TRBV5-1; D: NA; J: TRBJ2-1; size: NA; CDR3: CASSLAGSSYNEQFF; DNA: TGCGCCAGCAGCTTGGCAGGGAGCTCCTACAATGAGCAGTTCTTC
V: TRBV24-1; D: NA; J: TRBJ2-3; size: NA; CDR3: CATSDRKASTDTQYF; DNA: TGTGCCACCAGTGATAGAAAAGCTAGCACAGATACGCAGTATTTT
V: TRBV4-2; D: TRBD1; J: TRBJ1-4; size: NA; CDR3: CASSQKLGTGGEKLFF; DNA: TGTGCCAGCAGCCAAAAACTTGGGACAGGGGGTGAAAAACTGTTTTTT
V: TRBV18; D: TRBD1; J: TRBJ1-1; size: NA; CDR3: CASSPGQGGGATEAFF; DNA: TGTGCCAGCTCACCGGGACAGGGGGGTGGGGCAACTGAAGCTTTCTTT
V: TRBV7-2; D: NA; J: TRBJ2-1; size: once; CDR3: CASSQQTQIYNEQFF; DNA: TGTGCCAGCAGCCAACAGACTCAAATTTACAATGAGCAGTTCTTC
V: TRBV11-2; D: NA; J: TRBJ2-5; size: NA; CDR3: CASSFSKSSAQETQYF; DNA: TGTGCCAGCAGCTTCTCGAAGAGCTCAGCGCAAGAGACCCAGTACTTC
V: TRBV9; D: TRBD2; J: TRBJ2-3; size: NA; CDR3: CASSAPAAGGGTDTQYF; DNA: TGTGCCAGCAGCGCCCCTGCAGCGGGAGGGGGCACAGATACGCAGTATTTT
V: TRBV2; D: TRBD2; J: TRBJ2-5; size: NA; CDR3: CASREKPGGPQETQYF; DNA: TGTGCCAGCAGGGAAAAGCCGGGGGGACCTCAAGAGACCCAGTACTTC
V: TRBV6-5; D: TRBD1; J: TRBJ1-2; size: NA; CDR3: CASRGDRATNYGYTF; DNA: TGTGCCAGCAGAGGCGACAGGGCGACTAACTATGGCTACACCTTC
V: TRBV2; D: NA; J: TRBJ2-7; size: NA; CDR3: CARSNKVGYEQYF; DNA: TGTGCCAGATCAAACAAGGTCGGGTACGAGCAGTACTTC
V: TRBV29-1; D: NA; J: TRBJ2-2; size: NA; CDR3: CSVLGRIRGTGELFF; DNA: TGCAGCGTTCTCGGACGGATTCGAGGCACCGGGGAGCTGTTTTTT
V: TRBV5-1; D: TRBD2; J: TRBJ2-2; size: NA; CDR3: CASSLVLAGATGELFF; DNA: TGCGCCAGCAGCTTGGTCCTAGCGGGGGCCACCGGGGAGCTGTTTTTT
V: TRBV5-6; D: TRBD1; J: TRBJ2-7; size: NA; CDR3: CASSFRGSSYEQYF; DNA: TGTGCCAGCAGCTTCAGGGGGAGCTCCTACGAGCAGTACTTC
V: TRBV18; D: TRBD1; J: TRBJ1-5; size: NA; CDR3: CASSPVRSGTGGYGNQPQHF; DNA: TGTGCCAGCTCACCGGTTCGTTCCGGGACAGGGGGATATGGCAATCAGCCCCAGCATTTT
V: TRBV7-6; D: NA; J: TRBJ2-3; size: NA; CDR3: CASSSYPSAKVTDTQYF; DNA: TGTGCCAGCAGCTCGTACCCTAGCGCAAAGGTAACAGATACGCAGTATTTT
V: TRBV11-2; D: TRBD2; J: TRBJ2-1; size: NA; CDR3: CASSRTGGAYNEQFF; DNA: TGTGCCAGCAGCCGTACGGGAGGTGCTTACAATGAGCAGTTCTTC
V: TRBV3-1/TRBV3-2; D: TRBD2; J: TRBJ2-5; size: NA; CDR3: CASSQMGTSGKTQYF; DNA: TGTGCCAGCAGCCAAATGGGGACTAGCGGAAAGACCCAGTACTTC
V: TRBV28; D: NA; J: TRBJ2-1; size: NA; CDR3: CASSYSGTYNNEQFF; DNA: TGTGCCAGCAGTTATTCCGGGACTTATAACAATGAGCAGTTCTTC
V: TRBV9; D: NA; J: TRBJ2-3; size: NA; CDR3: CASSVDWRDTQYF; DNA: TGTGCCAGCAGCGTAGACTGGCGAGATACGCAGTATTTT
V: TRBV7-2; D: NA; J: TRBJ1-2; size: NA; CDR3: CASSGFPLNYGYTF; DNA: TGTGCCAGCAGCGGTTTCCCCCTAAACTATGGCTACACCTTC
V: TRBV5-1; D: NA; J: TRBJ2-5; size: once; CDR3: CASSLVGGAETQYF; DNA: TGCGCCAGCAGCTTGGTTGGCGGGGCAGAGACCCAGTACTTC
V: TRBV9; D: NA; J: TRBJ1-2; size: NA; CDR3: CASSVPPRTRYGYTF; DNA: TGTGCCAGCAGCGTTCCCCCCCGGACCCGATATGGCTACACCTTC
V: TRBV6-5; D: NA; J: TRBJ1-6; size: NA; CDR3: CASSYGGSSYNSPLHF; DNA: TGTGCCAGCAGTTACGGAGGTAGCTCCTATAATTCACCCCTCCACTTT
V: TRBV4-1; D: NA; J: TRBJ1-1; size: once; CDR3: CASSQFVVVNTEAFF; DNA: TGCGCCAGCAGCCAATTTGTGGTCGTGAACACTGAAGCTTTCTTT
V: TRBV5-5; D: NA; J: TRBJ2-2; size: few; CDR3: CASSLAGTANTGELFF; DNA: TGTGCCAGCAGCTTGGCAGGGACGGCGAACACCGGGGAGCTGTTTTTT
V: TRBV3-1/TRBV3-2; D: NA; J: TRBJ1-2; size: NA; CDR3: CASSQESGGRGYTF; DNA: TGTGCCAGCAGCCAAGAATCGGGGGGCCGGGGCTACACCTTC
V: TRBV5-4; D: NA; J: TRBJ2-5; size: NA; CDR3: CATGRPQETQYF; DNA: TGTGCCACGGGGAGGCCCCAAGAGACCCAGTACTTC
V: TRBV29-1; D: TRBD1; J: TRBJ2-7; size: NA; CDR3: CSAATGGDYEQYF; DNA: TGCAGCGCCGCGACAGGGGGCGACTACGAGCAGTACTTC
V: TRBV18; D: NA; J: TRBJ2-7; size: NA; CDR3: CASSPPSGEQYF; DNA: TGTGCCAGCTCACCACCGTCCGGCGAGCAGTACTTC
V: TRBV5-4; D: NA; J: TRBJ2-7; size: NA; CDR3: CASSFGGGLLYEQYF; DNA: TGTGCCAGCAGCTTTGGAGGGGGGCTTCTCTACGAGCAGTACTTC
V: TRBV28; D: NA; J: TRBJ1-2; size: NA; CDR3: CASSDKGYGYTF; DNA: TGTGCCTCCTCGGACAAGGGATATGGCTACACCTTC
V: TRBV3-1/TRBV3-2; D: TRBD1; J: TRBJ1-2; size: NA; CDR3: CASSQVSRGNYGYTF; DNA: TGTGCCAGCAGCCAAGTGTCCAGGGGGAACTATGGCTACACCTTC
V: TRBV5-4; D: TRBD2; J: TRBJ2-4; size: NA; CDR3: CASSLGLAGGIAKNIQYF; DNA: TGTGCCAGCAGCCTGGGACTAGCGGGGGGAATAGCCAAAAACATTCAGTACTTC
V: TRBV5-1; D: NA; J: TRBJ2-7; size: NA; CDR3: CASSLGGGEQYF; DNA: TGCGCCAGCAGCTTGGGAGGGGGAGAGCAGTACTTC
V: TRBV5-1; D: NA; J: TRBJ2-3; size: NA; CDR3: CASSFGGQPTDTQYF; DNA: TGCGCCAGCAGCTTCGGGGGACAGCCCACAGATACGCAGTATTTT
V: TRBV10-1; D: NA; J: TRBJ1-1; size: NA; CDR3: CASIWGRNTEAFF; DNA: TGCGCCAGCATCTGGGGCCGGAACACTGAAGCTTTCTTT
V: TRBV28; D: NA; J: TRBJ2-1; size: NA; CDR3: CASLTGGNFYNEQFF; DNA: TGTGCCAGCCTAACCGGCGGCAATTTTTACAATGAGCAGTTCTTC
V: TRBV5-1; D: NA; J: TRBJ2-6; size: NA; CDR3: CASSPTYGANVLTF; DNA: TGCGCCAGCAGCCCGACGTATGGGGCCAACGTCCTGACTTTC
V: TRBV2; D: TRBD2; J: TRBJ2-1; size: NA; CDR3: CASRGLVDEQFF; DNA: TGTGCCAGCAGAGGACTAGTCGATGAGCAGTTCTTC
V: TRBV4-3; D: NA; J: TRBJ2-7; size: NA; CDR3: CASSQEGSPGRIRQQYF; DNA: TGCGCCAGCAGCCAAGAGGGGTCTCCGGGACGTATACGTCAGCAGTACTTC
V: TRBV11-3; D: TRBD1; J: TRBJ2-7; size: NA; CDR3: CASSLQGASYEQYF; DNA: TGTGCCAGCAGCCTCCAGGGGGCCTCCTACGAGCAGTACTTC
V: TRBV5-5; D: NA; J: TRBJ1-1; size: NA; CDR3: CASSLGRLGLLGEAFF; DNA: TGTGCCAGCAGCTTGGGGAGGTTAGGGTTATTAGGTGAAGCTTTCTTT
V: TRBV5-1; D: TRBD2; J: TRBJ2-5; size: few; CDR3: CASSFSGKEETQYF; DNA: TGCGCCAGCAGCTTTAGCGGGAAGGAAGAGACCCAGTACTTC
V: TRBV3-1/TRBV3-2; D: NA; J: TRBJ2-2; size: NA; CDR3: CASRRATGELFF; DNA: TGTGCTAGCAGGCGAGCGACCGGGGAGCTGTTTTTT
V: TRBV3-1/TRBV3-2; D: NA; J: TRBJ2-7; size: NA; CDR3: CASSQGGLRSSYEQYF; DNA: TGTGCCAGCAGCCAAGGCGGGCTTCGCAGCTCCTACGAGCAGTACTTC
V: TRBV28; D: NA; J: TRBJ1-5; size: NA; CDR3: CASSLGGSNQPQHF; DNA: TGTGCCAGCAGTTTAGGAGGGAGCAATCAGCCCCAGCATTTT
V: TRBV28; D: NA; J: TRBJ1-5; size: NA; CDR3: CASSQGPSGTSPQHF; DNA: TGTGCCAGCAGCCAGGGACCGAGCGGGACCTCTCCCCAGCATTTT
V: TRBV7-7; D: TRBD2; J: TRBJ2-5; size: NA; CDR3: CASSLGGLAGPETQYF; DNA: TGTGCCAGCAGCTTAGGCGGACTAGCGGGCCCAGAGACCCAGTACTTC